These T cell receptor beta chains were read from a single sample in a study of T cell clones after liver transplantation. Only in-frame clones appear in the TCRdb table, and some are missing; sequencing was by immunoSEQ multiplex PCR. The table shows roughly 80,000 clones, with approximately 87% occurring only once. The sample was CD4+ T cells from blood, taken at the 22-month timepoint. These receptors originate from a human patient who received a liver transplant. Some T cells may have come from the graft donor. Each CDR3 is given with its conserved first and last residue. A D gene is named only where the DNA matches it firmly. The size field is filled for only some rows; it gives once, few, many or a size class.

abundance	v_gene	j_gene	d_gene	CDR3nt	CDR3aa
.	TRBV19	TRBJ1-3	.	TGTGCCAGTAGTAGAACAGGGTTTGGAAACACCATATATTTT	CASSRTGFGNTIYF
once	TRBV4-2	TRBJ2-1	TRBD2	TGTGCCAGCAGCCAAGATAAGGAGACTAGCGAGGGCAATGAGCAGTTCTTC	CASSQDKETSEGNEQFF
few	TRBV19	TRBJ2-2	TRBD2	TGTGCCAGTAGTATGGGGTTAGCGGGGGGTCCGAACACCGGGGAGCTGTTTTTT	CASSMGLAGGPNTGELFF
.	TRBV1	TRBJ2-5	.	TGCACCAGCAGCCAGGGGACTAGCGGGAGTTGGGCCCAGTACTTC	CTSSQGTSGSWAQYF
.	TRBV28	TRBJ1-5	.	TGTGCCAGTATACAAGGACAGACAAGACAGCCCCAGCATTTT	CASIQGQTRQPQHF
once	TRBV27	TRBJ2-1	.	TGTGCCAGCAGTTTAGTTGGGAGCTATTACAATGAGCAGTTCTTC	CASSLVGSYYNEQFF
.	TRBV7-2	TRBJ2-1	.	TGTGCCAGCAGCCTAAGGGGGGAGTCGAATGAGCAGTTCTTC	CASSLRGESNEQFF
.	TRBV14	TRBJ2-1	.	TGTGCCAGCAGCCAGGGGCTTGAGCAGTTCTTC	CASSQGLEQFF
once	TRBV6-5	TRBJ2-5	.	TGTGCCAGCAGTCCCCGGAGGGACCCCCAAGAGACCCAGTACTTC	CASSPRRDPQETQYF
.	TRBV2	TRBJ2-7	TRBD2	TGTGCCAGCAGGGGGATAGCGGGGATTTACGAGCAGTACTTC	CASRGIAGIYEQYF
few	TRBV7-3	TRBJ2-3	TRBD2	TGTGCCAGCAGCCCGAGCGGGGGCGTTTCAGATACGCAGTATTTT	CASSPSGGVSDTQYF
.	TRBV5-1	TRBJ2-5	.	TGCGCCAGCAGCTTGGCCAACTCGGATCAAGAGACCCAGTACTTC	CASSLANSDQETQYF
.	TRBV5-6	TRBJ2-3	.	TGTGCCAGCAGCTTTCTCGGATTTGACACAGATACGCAGTATTTT	CASSFLGFDTDTQYF
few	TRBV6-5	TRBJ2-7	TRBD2	TGTGCCAGCAGTTACCTAGCGGGAGCGGGGGAGCAGTACTTC	CASSYLAGAGEQYF
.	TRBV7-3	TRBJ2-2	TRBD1	TGTGCCAGCAGCCGACGACAGGGTGACACCGGGGAGCTGTTTTTT	CASSRRQGDTGELFF
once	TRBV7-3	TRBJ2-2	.	TGTGCCAGCAGCGTCACCGGGACGCCGAACACCGGGGAGCTGTTTTTT	CASSVTGTPNTGELFF
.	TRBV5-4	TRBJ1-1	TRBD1	TGTGCCAGCAGCCCGGACAGGGGGCAAGCTTTCTTT	CASSPDRGQAFF
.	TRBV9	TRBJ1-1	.	TGTGCCAGCAGCGTAGTGGTGGGGAACACTGAAGCTTTCTTT	CASSVVVGNTEAFF
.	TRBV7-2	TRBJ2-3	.	TGTGCCAGCAGTTTGGGGCTTCCCACCACAGATACGCAGTATTTT	CASSLGLPTTDTQYF
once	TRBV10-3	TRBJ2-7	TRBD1	TGTGCCATCAGACCGGGACAGGGGTTTGGCGAGCAGTACTTC	CAIRPGQGFGEQYF
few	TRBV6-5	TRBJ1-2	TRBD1	TGTGCCAGCAGTTACTCGAGTCAGGGGGAATTTGGCTACACCTTC	CASSYSSQGEFGYTF
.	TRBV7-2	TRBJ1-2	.	TGTGCCAGCAGCTCACTCCCGGTCCAGGGAGGCGGCTACACCTTC	CASSSLPVQGGGYTF
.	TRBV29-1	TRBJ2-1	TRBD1	TGCAGCGTTGATAGCCAGGGGGCCTATGAGCAGTTCTTC	CSVDSQGAYEQFF
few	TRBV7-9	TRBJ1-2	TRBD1	TGTGCCAGCAGCCCCCGACAGGGGCGCTATGGCTACACCTTC	CASSPRQGRYGYTF
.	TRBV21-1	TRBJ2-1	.	TGTGCCAGCAGCAAAGCGTCGGGCAATGAGCAGTTCTTC	CASSKASGNEQFF
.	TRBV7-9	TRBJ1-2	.	TGTGCCAGCAGCTTAGCGGCCGTAGCTAACTATGGCTACACCTTC	CASSLAAVANYGYTF
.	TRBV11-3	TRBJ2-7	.	TGTGCCAGCAGCCCAGAAAGGGAGCAGTACTTC	CASSPEREQYF
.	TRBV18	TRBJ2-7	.	TGTGCCAGCTCACTTTTCGCAGGGGGGTTTAATTACTTCGAGCAGTACTTC	CASSLFAGGFNYFEQYF
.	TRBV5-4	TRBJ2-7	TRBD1	TGTGCCAGCAGCTTTTACGGGACAGGGGGCGAGCAGTACTTC	CASSFYGTGGEQYF
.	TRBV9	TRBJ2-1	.	TGTGCCAGCACCCGGGACCTCAATTCAAATGAGCAGTTCTTC	CASTRDLNSNEQFF
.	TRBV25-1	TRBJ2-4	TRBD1	TGTGCCAGCAGAGGGGACAGGCAAAACATTCAGTACTTC	CASRGDRQNIQYF
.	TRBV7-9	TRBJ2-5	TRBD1	TGTGCCAGCAGCTTAGGTCGGACAGGGGGGCAAGAGACCCAGTACTTC	CASSLGRTGGQETQYF
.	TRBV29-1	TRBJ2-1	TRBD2	TGCAGCGCCTGGACTAGCGGGAGTTTGGCTATCAATGAGCAGTTCTTC	CSAWTSGSLAINEQFF
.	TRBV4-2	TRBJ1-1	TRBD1	TGTGCCAGCAGCCATTCCACAGGGGGGAACACTGAAGCTTTCTTT	CASSHSTGGNTEAFF
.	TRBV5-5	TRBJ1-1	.	TGTGCCAGCAGCTTGGGCCCGATGAAGGGTGAAGCTTTCTTT	CASSLGPMKGEAFF
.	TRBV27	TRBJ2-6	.	TGTGCCAGCAGTCGCTATTCTGGGGCCAACGTCCTGACTTTC	CASSRYSGANVLTF
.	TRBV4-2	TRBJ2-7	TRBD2	TGTGCCAGCAGCCAAGGGGTACAAGCGGGGGGGCTCTACGAGCAGTACTTC	CASSQGVQAGGLYEQYF
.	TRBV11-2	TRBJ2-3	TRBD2	TGTGCCAGCAGCACACAAGCGGGGGGGACAGATACGCAGTATTTT	CASSTQAGGTDTQYF
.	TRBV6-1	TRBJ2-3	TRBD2	TGTGCCAGCTGGCTAGCGGAGGGTAGCACAGATACGCAGTATTTT	CASWLAEGSTDTQYF
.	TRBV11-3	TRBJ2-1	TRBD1	TGTGCCAGCAGCTCCCGGGACAGCACTTACAATGAGCAGTTCTTC	CASSSRDSTYNEQFF
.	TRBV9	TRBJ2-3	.	TGTGCCAGCAGTCTCAACCCCACTAGCACAGATACGCAGTATTTT	CASSLNPTSTDTQYF
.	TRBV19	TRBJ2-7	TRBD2	TGTGCCAGTAGTTTCTTAGCGGGGCCCTACGAGCAGTACTTC	CASSFLAGPYEQYF
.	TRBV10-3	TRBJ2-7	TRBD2	TGTGCCATCAGACCCGGGACTAGCGGGAGAGCCTACGAGCAGTACTTC	CAIRPGTSGRAYEQYF
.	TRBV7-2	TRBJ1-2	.	TGTGCCAGCAGCTTAGCAAGGTCGGGAGGCTACACCTTC	CASSLARSGGYTF
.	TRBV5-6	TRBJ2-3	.	TGTGCCAGCAGCTTGGGCCGGGTGGTCACAGATACGCAGTATTTT	CASSLGRVVTDTQYF
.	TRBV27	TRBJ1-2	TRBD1	TGTGCCAGCGGCGACCGACAGGGGTCTGGCTACACCTTC	CASGDRQGSGYTF
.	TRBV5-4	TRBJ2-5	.	TGTGCCAGCAGCTTAGGCGGGGGCGACCAAGAGACCCAGTACTTC	CASSLGGGDQETQYF
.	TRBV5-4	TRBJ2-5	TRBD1	TGTGCCAGCACGCCGGGACAGGCCAGTCAAGAGACCCAGTACTTC	CASTPGQASQETQYF
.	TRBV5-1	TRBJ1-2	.	TGCGCCAGCAGCGGCGACGGGGGGCGCGGCTACACCTTC	CASSGDGGRGYTF
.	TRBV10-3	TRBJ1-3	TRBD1	TGTGCCATCAGGAAGGACAGGAATGAACGAAACACCATATATTTT	CAIRKDRNERNTIYF
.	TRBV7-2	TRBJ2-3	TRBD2	TGTGCCAGCAGCCCTTTGGCCGCGACTAGCGGTGACACAGATACGCAGTATTTT	CASSPLAATSGDTDTQYF
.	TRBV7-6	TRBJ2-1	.	TGTGCCAGCAGCTTAAGGTCGGGAAGCTACAATGAGCAGTTCTTC	CASSLRSGSYNEQFF
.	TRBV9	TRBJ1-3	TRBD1	TGTGCCAGCAGCGGTAACAGGGGGCGATCCTCTGGAAACACCATATATTTT	CASSGNRGRSSGNTIYF
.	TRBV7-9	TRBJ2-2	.	TGTGCCAGCAACGATCCCGGGGAGCTGTTTTTT	CASNDPGELFF
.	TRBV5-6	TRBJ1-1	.	TGTGCCAGCAGCTGGAGGGGAGAGGCTTTCTTT	CASSWRGEAFF